This TCR beta chain was sequenced for a study of naive and memory T cell subsets. Both TRBC1 and TRBC2 were covered by a beta constant-region primer of two equimolar oligonucleotides. Nested alpha and beta constant-region primers with the SP2 primer drove four PCR rounds on ligated cDNA. TCRdb reanalysed the UMI-ligation and nested PCR reads using MiXCR and keeps one entry per CDR3 protein. This sample has 150,000 or so distinct CDR3 sequences, with over 20% found just once. Alpha and beta libraries were amplified separately from the second PCR onward. General study results and limits: There was no ground truth to check naive and memory subset results. Naive repertoires, especially CD8, held a few larger clonotypes, possibly memory cells re-expressing CD45RA. Naive and memory subsets had different power law exponents for TCR abundance.

Note on this clonotype: Its specificity is not known.

Germline loops: CDR1 SGHTA, CDR2 FQGNSA. V was trimmed by 3 bases and J by 1 base, leaving 13 bases between them. This CDR3 spans 15 amino acids. The sample consisted of naive CD4+ T cells from blood. The clonotype was recovered from a human donor in good health. This chain joins TRBV7-2 and TRBJ2-7; the D is unclear. The CDR3 nucleotides read TGTGCCAGCAGCTTGCTTTTTCTAGAATCCTACGAGCAGTACTTC. Amino acids: CASSLLFLESYEQYF.